This entry lists 28 T cell receptor beta chains sequenced from one sample in a study of metastatic and nonmetastatic thyroid tumors. From the PCR reads, TCRdb re-called clones with MiXCR. The sample records about 64,000 clones, 15% to 20% being singletons. Before thyroid surgery, none of the patients had received any treatment. Sequencing input: blood. These receptors were obtained from a male donor with papillary thyroid cancer or a benign thyroid nodule (not recorded which). Some clones in this sample may be carry-over from other donors' samples.

This clone was detected many times. This chain uses TRBV5-4 with TRBJ1-5; D is possibly TRBD1 (5 bases). Germline lookup yields CDR1 SGHNT and CDR2 YYREEE (reference sequence). The CDR3 spans 17 residues. The V and J ends lost 3 bases and 3 bases respectively, with 19 bases between them. The CDR3 reads CASSWGVGSRNNQPQHF. The CDR3 nucleotides are TGTGCCAGCAGCTGGGGGGTTGGCTCAAGAAACAATCAGCCCCAGCATTTT.

On this clone itself: A much larger clone differs by one base, so this may be a read error. This chain uses TRBV18 with TRBJ1-1; tentatively, D is TRBD1 (5 bases). Germline assignment: CDR1 KGHSH and CDR2 LQKENI. The CDR3 spans 15 residues. Deletions cut 6 bases from V and 0 bases from J, with 14 bases between. The CDR3 sequence is CASSVAPGLNTEAFF. The CDR3 bases are TGTGCCAGCTCGGTCGCACCGGGACTGAACACTGAAGCTTTCTTT.

The V and J genes are TRBV5-4 and TRBJ1-2; D remains ambiguous. The CDR3 loop spans 16 amino acids. V was pared by 4 bases and J by 0 bases, with 16 bases between. The germline gives CDR1 SGHNT, CDR2 YYREEE (reference sequence). CDR3 residues: CASSPLGQRANYGYTF. CDR3 nucleotide sequence: TGTGCCAGCAGCCCTTTAGGTCAGAGAGCTAACTATGGCTACACCTTC.

This clone came up many times. The chain combines TRBV20-1 with TRBJ2-3; 7 positions agree with TRBD2. Per germline, CDR1 DFQATT and CDR2 SNEGSKA (reference sequence). The CDR3 is made up of 13 amino acids. Trimming took 5 bases from V and 2 from J; bases not matched to a gene: 4. CDR3 region: CSAPSGLTDTQYF. The CDR3 DNA is TGCAGTGCTCCTAGCGGACTCACAGATACGCAGTATTTT.

V and J are TRBV27 and TRBJ1-6; D perhaps matches TRBD1 (6 bases). Trimming took 2 bases from V and 6 from J, leaving 11 bases between them. CDR3 length equals 15 residues. Germline V CDR1 and CDR2: MNHEY, SMNVEV (reference sequence). The CDR3 region has the DNA TGTGCCAGCAGTTTAGCTCGGACAGCTAATTCACCCCTCCACTTT. This gives the protein CASSLARTANSPLHF.

This clone occurred many times. CDR3 coding DNA: TGTGCCAGTAGTAAAAGCAGGGGGTCCCAAGAGACCCAGTACTTC. It specifies CASSKSRGSQETQYF. This chain connects TRBV19 to TRBJ2-5; TRBD1 aligns across 7 bases. This CDR3 is 15 amino acids long. The trim removed 4 bases at V and 1 base at J, leaving 6 bases unmatched. The germline V gene encodes CDR1 LNHDA and CDR2 SQIVND (reference sequence).

This clone showed up many times. This chain connects TRBV9 to TRBJ1-5, with TRBD1 matching 11 bases. The CDR3 extends over 16 amino acids. The ends lost 4 bases at V and 5 bases at J; junction bases unmatched: 8. Germline CDR1 and CDR2: SGDLS and YYNGEE. The CDR3 loop reads CASSSGQGAGYQPQHF. DNA of the CDR3: TGTGCCAGCAGCTCAGGACAGGGGGCAGGTTATCAGCCCCAGCATTTT.

In this sample, this clone turned up many times. This rearrangement joins TRBV9 to TRBJ2-3, with D tentatively TRBD2 (5 bases). The ends were cut back, 2 bases at V and 3 bases at J, with 13 bases in the middle. Germline V CDR1 and CDR2: SGDLS, YYNGEE. The CDR3 extends over 15 amino acids. The CDR3 nucleotides read TGTGCCAGCAGCGTCGAGGGTGTGGGAACAGATACGCAGTATTTT. Protein product: CASSVEGVGTDTQYF.

At least ten counts were recorded for this clone. This chain links TRBV30 with TRBJ2-3; D gene uncertain. Per the germline V gene, CDR1 is GTSNPN and CDR2 is SVGIG (reference sequence). The V and J ends lost 1 base and 0 bases respectively, with 11 bases between them. CDR3 length: 15 residues. The CDR3 is CAWSDGFTSTDTQYF. The CDR3, as DNA: TGTGCCTGGAGTGATGGGTTTACTAGCACAGATACGCAGTATTTT.

Worth noting for this clone: A much larger clone differs by one base, so this may be a read error. The J gene is TRBJ2-1, the V gene TRBV10-3; D possibly corresponds to TRBD1 (6 bases). The CDR3 has 14 residues. Germline assignment: CDR1 ENHRY and CDR2 SYGVKD. The V gene lost 8 bases and the J gene lost 10 bases, with 21 bases spanning the gap. The CDR3 coding sequence is TGTGCCATCGATGGGGGCGTGTGGCTAAACGAGCAGTTCTTC. It encodes CAIDGGVWLNEQFF.

In this sample, this clone turned up a few times. The chain carries TRBV6-5 and TRBJ2-3; no reliable D call. Germline V gene sequence: CDR1 MNHEY, CDR2 SVGAGI. The germline V and J ends were trimmed by 6 bases and 2 bases, with 18 bases remaining between them. The CDR3 loop spans 16 amino acids. CDR3 sequence (DNA): TGTGCCAGCAGGTACGCGGAGCGTGGGATCACAGATACGCAGTATTTT. Its protein product is CASRYAERGITDTQYF.

As to this clone: One base away lies a much larger clone, so this may be a sequencing read error. The genes are TRBV5-4 and TRBJ2-1; D gene unclear. The CDR3 length is 17 residues. The germline gives CDR1 SGHNT, CDR2 YYREEE (reference sequence). V was clipped by 0 bases and J by 4 bases, with 17 bases between them. The CDR3 DNA reads TGTGCCAGCAGCTTGGCCGAGACCGGCGAGAGATACAATGAGCAGTTCTTC. As protein: CASSLAETGERYNEQFF.

On this clone itself: At one boundary the junction diverges from the germline segment, which might be a read error. This sequence joins TRBV6-2 or TRBV6-3 and TRBJ2-2, with D possibly TRBD2 on 5 matching bases. CDR3 length equals 14 residues. Germline V gene sequence: CDR1 MNHEY, CDR2 SVGEGT. The CDR3 DNA follows: TGTGCCAGCAGTTATTGGACCTTCACCGGGGATCTGTTTTTT. Amino acid sequence: CASSYWTFTGDLFF.

This clone was detected a few times. One end of the junction fails to match germline, which may point to a read error. The chain couples TRBV12-3 or TRBV12-4 to TRBJ2-2, with D hard to call. The CDR3 runs 14 residues. The DNA for the CDR3 is TGTGCCAGCAGTTTGGACGTTTACACCTGGGAGCTGTTTTTT. Translated, it gives CASSLDVYTWELFF.

This clone appeared a single time. V usage is TRBV11-2 and J usage is TRBJ2-2; D is perhaps TRBD1 or TRBD2 (5 bases each). The CDR3 spans 16 residues. Per germline, CDR1 SGHAT and CDR2 FQNNGV. Trimming left V 5 bases short and J 4 bases short, with 17 bases between. The CDR3, as DNA: TGTGCCAGCAGCCAAACAGGACGGGGAGCCACCGGGGAGCTGTTTTTT. Translation: CASSQTGRGATGELFF.

Points on this clone: A much larger clonotype is one base distant, so this may be a read error. V is TRBV5-4 and J is TRBJ2-7, with 8 bases that match TRBD1. The junction had 3 bases not matched to a gene; V was cut back by 2 bases and J by 2 bases. Looked up from germline, CDR1 is SGHNT and CDR2 is YYREEE (reference sequence). The CDR3 contains 14 residues. The CDR3 coding sequence is TGTGCCAGCAGCTTTTCAGGGGGCACCTACGAGCAGTACTTC. Amino acids: CASSFSGGTYEQYF.

This clone was counted many times. The rearrangement uses TRBV29-1 and TRBJ1-2; tentative D call: TRBD1 (6 bases). The CDR3 totals 15 residues. V was trimmed by 3 bases and J by 7 bases, leaving 21 bases between them. Per the germline V gene, CDR1 is SQVTM and CDR2 is ANQGSEA. CDR3: CSVEFRGGSSFGYTF. CDR3 bases: TGCAGCGTTGAGTTCCGGGGGGGCAGTAGCTTTGGCTACACCTTC.

This clone was found many times. V gene TRBV6-5 combines with J gene TRBJ1-3; D is ambiguous. The CDR3 is 18 amino acids. Germline V lookup: CDR1 MNHEY, CDR2 SVGAGI. Trimming took 2 bases from V and 1 from J, leaving 18 bases between them. CDR3: CASSYSMRQRDSGNTIYF. The CDR3 DNA sequence: TGTGCCAGCAGTTACAGCATGAGGCAGCGAGATTCTGGAAACACCATATATTTT.

The sample holds many counts of this clone. The J gene is TRBJ1-2, the V gene TRBV20-1; TRBD1 might be the D (5 bases). V was trimmed by 5 bases and J by 7 bases, leaving 20 bases between them. This CDR3 spans 14 amino acids. The germline V gene encodes CDR1 DFQATT and CDR2 SNEGSKA (reference sequence). The CDR3 is CSAQPQGIFSGYTF. In DNA form, the CDR3 reads TGCAGTGCTCAGCCTCAGGGTATTTTTTCTGGCTACACCTTC.

This chain joins TRBV30 and TRBJ2-2; D call uncertain. V shed 6 bases and J shed 5 bases, with 7 bases lying between them. Germline loops: CDR1 GTSNPN, CDR2 SVGIG (reference sequence). The CDR3 runs 11 residues. The CDR3: CACDVTGELFF. In DNA form, the CDR3 reads TGTGCCTGCGACGTGACCGGGGAGCTGTTTTTT.

The chain carries TRBV4-1 and TRBJ2-1, with 7 bases that match TRBD2. V shed 0 bases and J 4 bases; nucleotides not matched to a gene: 9. CDR1 and CDR2 (germline): MGHRA, YSYEKL. The CDR3 totals 17 residues. CDR3 amino acids: CASSQEGGSSLYNEQFF. The DNA for the CDR3 is TGCGCCAGCAGCCAAGAAGGCGGGAGTAGCCTTTACAATGAGCAGTTCTTC.

Of note for this clone: This may stem from a read error, because a much larger clone lies one nucleotide away. Other DNA sequences from this sample encode an identical CDR3 as well. The V call is TRBV27, the J call TRBJ1-2; D is undetermined. The CDR3 covers 12 residues. From germline, CDR1 is MNHEY and CDR2 SMNVEV (reference sequence). The CDR3 region has the DNA TGTGCAAGCGGCTTAACGGACTATGGCTACACCTTC. Amino acids: CASGLTDYGYTF.

The chain links TRBV20-1 to TRBJ2-7, with 8 bases that match TRBD2. The germline CDR1 and CDR2 sequences are DFQATT and SNEGSKA (reference sequence). The CDR3 is 15 residues long. The DNA for the CDR3 is TGCAGTGCTAGAGCCGATGCTAGCGGGCGCCTCGAGAAGTACGTA. Amino acids: CSARADASGRLEKYV.

This clone has at least ten counts. V gene TRBV2 combines with J gene TRBJ2-1; 8 nucleotides agree with TRBD2. The CDR3 consists of 14 residues. Germline CDR1 SNHLY, CDR2 FYNNEI. Germline trimming cut 10 bases from V and 4 bases from J; bases unmatched to any gene: 9. CDR3 nucleotide sequence: TGTGCCACCACCGTCGGGGGGGGGTACAATGAGCAGTTCTTC. This encodes CATTVGGGYNEQFF.

A remark on this clone: A read error may explain this, as a much larger clone is one base away. The rearrangement uses TRBV2 and TRBJ2-3, with 7 nucleotides matching TRBD1. Germline lookup yields CDR1 SNHLY and CDR2 FYNNEI. The junction had 8 bases not matched to a gene; V was cut back by 7 bases and J by 4 bases. The CDR3 is 14 amino acids. The CDR3 coding sequence is TGTGCCAGCATGGGACAGTGGTATTCAGATACGCAGTATTTT. Its protein product is CASMGQWYSDTQYF. The entire variable domain, with the rest obtained from reference TRBV2 and TRBJ2-3, is as follows: EPEVTQTPSHQVTQMGQEVILRCVPISNHLYFYWYRQILGQKVEFLVSFYNNEISEKSEIFDDQFSVERPDGSNFTLKIRSTKLEDSAMYFCASMGQWYSDTQYFGPGTRLTVL.

This clone has a single count. V gene TRBV14 combines with J gene TRBJ2-5; D is tentatively TRBD1 or TRBD2 (5 bases each). The ends were cut back, 1 base at V and 2 bases at J, with 14 bases in the middle. In germline, CDR1 is SGHDN, CDR2 FVKESK. The CDR3 runs to 16 residues. The CDR3 coding sequence is TGTGCCAGCAGCCAAGCCCCAGGGTGGAGGCAAGAGACCCAGTACTTC. Protein: CASSQAPGWRQETQYF.

The chain joins TRBV20-1 to TRBJ1-3; D not certain. Germline CDR1 reads DFQATT; CDR2 reads SNEGSKA (reference sequence). V dropped 4 bases and J dropped 0 bases, with 13 bases sitting between them. The CDR3 runs to 15 residues. The CDR3 protein is CSAICPGNSGNTIYF. CDR3 bases: TGCAGTGCTATATGTCCAGGCAACTCTGGAAACACCATATATTTT.

This clone was picked up many times. The chain uses TRBV20-1 and TRBJ1-1, with 7 bases aligning to TRBD1. The CDR3 is 15 residues long. Germline CDR1 is DFQATT and CDR2 is SNEGSKA (reference sequence). V lost 3 bases and J lost 0; bases outside the gene matches: 7. CDR3 nucleotide sequence: TGCAGTGCTAGCTCCCGGGACAGCCTGAACACTGAAGCTTTCTTT. Its translation: CSASSRDSLNTEAFF.